Listed here are 18 T cell receptor beta chains from one sample, sequenced in a study of control samples from healthy donors and cancer patients. The table came from immunoSEQ multiplex PCR; TCRdb's copy has only in-frame clones and leaves some out. The top ten clones hold 2% to 3% of a sample with about 98,000 clones, around 92% of them seen once. Input material: blood. The receptors were sampled from a woman aged 18-29 years in good health.

CDR3 protein: CASRVGQGSHQPQHF. CDR3 coding DNA: TGTGCCAGCAGGGTTGGACAGGGGAGTCATCAGCCCCAGCATTTT. The V call is TRBV27, the J call TRBJ1-5; 9 bases fit TRBD1. Trimming cost V 6 bases and J 5 bases; bases outside gene matches: 8. The CDR3 has 15 amino acids. Germline V gene lookup returns CDR1 MNHEY and CDR2 SMNVEV (reference sequence).

This sequence joins TRBV15 and TRBJ1-4; unclear D gene. Trimming took off 1 base at V and 5 bases at J, with 8 bases between the two ends. There are 14 residues in the CDR3. Per germline, CDR1 LNHNV and CDR2 YYDKDF (reference sequence). The CDR3 region is CATSRGGSNEKLFF. In DNA, the CDR3 is TGTGCCACCAGCAGAGGAGGGTCGAATGAAAAACTGTTTTTT. Supplemented by reference TRBV15 and TRBJ1-4, the full variable domain reads DAMVIQNPRYQVTQFGKPVTLSCSQTLNHNVMYWYQQKSSQAPKLLFHYYDKDFNNEADTPDNFQSRRPNTSFCFLDIRSPGLGDTAMYLCATSRGGSNEKLFFGSGTQLSVL.

This rearrangement joins TRBV6-2 or TRBV6-3 to TRBJ2-7; TRBD2 matches 9 bases. Germline V CDR1 and CDR2: MNHEY, SVGEGT. Trimming removed 5 bases from V and 5 bases from J; junction bases left unmatched: 7. This CDR3 has 14 residues. The CDR3 protein is CASSRSGRVDEQYF. In DNA form, the CDR3 reads TGTGCCAGCAGTCGTAGCGGGAGAGTCGACGAGCAGTACTTC.

The V gene is TRBV4-1, the J gene TRBJ2-1, with D possibly being TRBD2 (6 bases). V lost 4 bases and J 0 bases, leaving 10 bases between the germline ends. Germline CDR1 and CDR2: MGHRA and YSYEKL. This CDR3 is built from 15 residues. CDR3 region: CASSRIGSSYNEQFF. CDR3 nucleotides: TGCGCCAGCAGCCGAATCGGGAGCTCCTACAATGAGCAGTTCTTC.

The chain combines TRBV6-2 or TRBV6-3 with TRBJ2-7; D remains unclear. The germline gives CDR1 MNHEY, CDR2 SVGEGT. The V end was cut by 5 bases, the J end by 3 bases, with 17 bases between. The CDR3 has 15 amino acids. The CDR3 DNA reads TGTGCCAGCAGTGCTGAGACGTCCTTTTACTACGAGCAGTACTTC. Translated: CASSAETSFYYEQYF.

This rearrangement joins TRBV10-3 to TRBJ2-1; 7 nucleotides agree with TRBD2. Germline V gene lookup returns CDR1 ENHRY and CDR2 SYGVKD. This CDR3 has 17 amino acids. V lost 0 bases to trimming and J lost 5 bases; unmatched junction nucleotides: 10. CDR3 loop: CAISESSGLGINNEQFF. DNA for the CDR3: TGTGCCATCAGTGAGTCTTCCGGACTAGGGATCAACAATGAGCAGTTCTTC.

This chain links TRBV19 with TRBJ1-5; D unresolved. The CDR3 runs 13 residues. Germline values: CDR1 LNHDA, CDR2 SQIVND (reference sequence). Deletions cut 5 bases from V and 3 bases from J, with 8 bases between. CDR3 DNA: TGTGCCAGTAGTTCCGGGAACAATCAGCCCCAGCATTTT. Protein: CASSSGNNQPQHF.

The chain recombines TRBV27 with TRBJ2-2; the match to TRBD2 covers 15 bases. The CDR3 extends over 18 amino acids. The germline V gene encodes CDR1 MNHEY and CDR2 SMNVEV (reference sequence). J lost 4 bases, V lost 7 bases, and 10 bases had no gene match. The CDR3 region has the DNA TGTGCCAGCAAGGGACTAGCGGGAGGAACCGCGGGCACCGGGGAGCTGTTTTTT. This encodes CASKGLAGGTAGTGELFF.

The chain recombines TRBV29-1 with TRBJ1-3; D is unresolved. This CDR3 is built from 13 residues. V lost 5 bases, J lost 2 bases, and 10 bases lay in between. CDR1 and CDR2 (germline): SQVTM, ANQGSEA. CDR3 sequence (DNA): TGCAGCGTTTTAACGGATCCTGGAAACACCATATATTTT. Translation: CSVLTDPGNTIYF.

The chain recombines TRBV19 with TRBJ1-2; D ambiguous. This CDR3 region has 13 residues. The germline V and J ends were trimmed by 5 bases and 0 bases, with 7 bases remaining between them. CDR1 and CDR2 from the germline V gene are LNHDA and SQIVND (reference sequence). For the CDR3, the DNA is TGTGCCAGTAGTCAACCGGCTAACTATGGCTACACCTTC. As protein: CASSQPANYGYTF.

For the CDR3, the DNA is TGTGCCAGCAGTGACGAGACGTCTGGGGCCAACGTCCTGACTTTC. As protein: CASSDETSGANVLTF. V is TRBV6-4 and J is TRBJ2-6; the D is unclear. The CDR3 sequence is 15 residues long. V was trimmed by 2 bases and J by 1 base, leaving 6 bases between them. The germline V gene has CDR1 MRHNA and CDR2 SNTAGT.

J is TRBJ2-3 and V is TRBV19; 9 nucleotides align to TRBD2. V was pared by 6 bases and J by 2 bases, with 6 bases of the junction left unmatched. Germline V gene data show CDR1 as LNHDA and CDR2 as SQIVND (reference sequence). This CDR3 has 15 amino acids. This CDR3 is CASRTIAGVTDTQYF. CDR3 coding DNA: TGTGCCAGTAGGACTATAGCGGGGGTCACAGATACGCAGTATTTT.

This chain joins TRBV6-5 and TRBJ1-5; D not resolved. Germline V gene data show CDR1 as MNHEY and CDR2 as SVGAGI. The CDR3 consists of 15 residues. V dropped 6 bases and J dropped 5 bases, with 17 bases sitting between them. The CDR3, as DNA: TGTGCCAGCAGATTGTGGCAGGCCCCCGATCAGCCCCAGCATTTT. Translating it yields CASRLWQAPDQPQHF.

The chain recombines TRBV5-1 with TRBJ1-2; 7 bases are shared with TRBD1. The length of the CDR3 is 15 residues. Unmatched junction bases numbered 5, after V lost 0 bases and J lost 3 bases. In germline, CDR1 is SGHRS, CDR2 YFSETQ. The DNA for the CDR3 is TGCGCCAGCAGCTTGGCAGGGGGGGCTGACTATGGCTACACCTTC. Protein product: CASSLAGGADYGYTF.

The rearrangement uses TRBV25-1 and TRBJ1-5; no clear D gene. Trimming removed 4 bases from V and 6 bases from J, with 7 bases in between. CDR1 is MGHDK, CDR2 SYGVNS, per germline. The CDR3 has 12 amino acids. The CDR3 reads CASSVGSQPQHF. CDR3 bases: TGTGCCAGCAGTGTGGGGTCTCAGCCCCAGCATTTT.

The V call is TRBV7-9, the J call TRBJ2-5; D is unclear. This CDR3 has 14 residues. Per the germline V gene, CDR1 is SEHNR and CDR2 is FQNEAQ (reference sequence). The ends were cut back, 4 bases at V and 0 bases at J, with 9 bases in the middle. This CDR3 is CASSYPWYQETQYF. CDR3 sequence (DNA): TGTGCCAGCAGCTATCCGTGGTACCAAGAGACCCAGTACTTC.

The chain employs TRBV24-1 and TRBJ2-1, with 13 bases identical to TRBD2. Germline V gene data show CDR1 as KGHDR and CDR2 as SFDVKD. After removal of 7 bases from V and 9 bases from J, the junction contained 11 bases not matched to a gene. CDR3 length equals 16 residues. The CDR3 DNA reads TGTGCCACCAGGGAGACCACTAGCGGGAGGGCCTGTGAGCAGTTCTTC. Protein sequence: CATRETTSGRACEQFF.

The chain joins TRBV4-1 to TRBJ2-3; TRBD2 matches 11 bases. V shed 4 bases and J 7 bases; nucleotides not matched to a gene: 7. The CDR3 sequence is 15 residues long. In germline, CDR1 is MGHRA, CDR2 YSYEKL. DNA for the CDR3: TGCGCCAGCAGCCTACTAGCGGGAGAAGTAAATACGCAGTATTTT. This gives the protein CASSLLAGEVNTQYF.